This entry describes one T cell receptor beta chain. Its antigen remains unidentified. These data come from a study of monozygotic twins with inflammatory bowel disease. Template-switch reactions added UMIs with a 6-nucleotide sample barcode. TCRdb processed the 5' RACE reads again and assigns one entry to each CDR3 protein, with no DNA. Its table records around 400,000 distinct CDR3 sequences. The study, taken as a whole, reports: Results did not support any single strong IBD-associated signal or clonotype.

The CDR3 totals 13 residues. The germline CDR1 and CDR2 sequences are MNHEY and SMNVEV (reference sequence). Every single donor had a 2.5 ml blood sample drawn. Unfractionated whole blood yielded total RNA, and T cells were not sorted. The chain uses TRBV27 and TRBJ1-1; TCRdb designates TRBD1, a call that cannot be tested without DNA. Material: blood. The sequence derives from a human donor with ulcerative colitis or Crohn's disease, or a healthy co-twin of an affected twin (not recorded which). The CDR3 spells CASRETGALEAFF.